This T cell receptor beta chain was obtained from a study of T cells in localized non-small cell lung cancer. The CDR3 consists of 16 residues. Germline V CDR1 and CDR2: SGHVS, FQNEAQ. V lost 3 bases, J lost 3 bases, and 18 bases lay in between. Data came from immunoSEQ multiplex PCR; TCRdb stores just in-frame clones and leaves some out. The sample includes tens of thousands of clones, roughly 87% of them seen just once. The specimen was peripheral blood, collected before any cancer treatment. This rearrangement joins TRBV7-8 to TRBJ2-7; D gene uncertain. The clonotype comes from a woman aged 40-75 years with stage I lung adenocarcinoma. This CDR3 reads CASSFGPSADRYEQYF. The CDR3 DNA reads TGTGCCAGCAGCTTCGGTCCTAGTGCGGACCGCTACGAGCAGTACTTC.